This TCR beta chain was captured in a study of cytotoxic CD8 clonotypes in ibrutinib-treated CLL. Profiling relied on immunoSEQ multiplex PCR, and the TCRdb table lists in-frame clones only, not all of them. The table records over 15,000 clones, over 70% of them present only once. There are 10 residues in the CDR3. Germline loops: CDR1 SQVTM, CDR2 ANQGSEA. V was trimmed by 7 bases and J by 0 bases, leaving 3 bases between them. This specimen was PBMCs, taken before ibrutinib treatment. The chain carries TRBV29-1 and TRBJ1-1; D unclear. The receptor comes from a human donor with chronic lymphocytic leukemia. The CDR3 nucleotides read TGCAGCGCTCTGAACACTGAAGCTTTCTTT. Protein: CSALNTEAFF.